This T cell receptor beta chain was sequenced during a study of blood T cell repertoires in COVID-19. Study background: Samples came from the United States, Italy and Spain, spanning acute and convalescent COVID-19.

Germline V CDR1 and CDR2: MNHNS, SASEGT. CDR3 size: 13 residues. Trimming took 0 bases from V and 10 from J; bases not matched to a gene: 3. Under the authors' procedure: Reference gene primer amplification in the assay estimated nucleated cell counts. Clones were read by immunoSEQ multiplex PCR, and TCRdb kept only the in-frame ones, dropping some. V and J calls and clone size follow that table, whereas D and trimming were derived from the DNA. The sample holds around 250,000 clones, around four fifths seen once. This TCR derives from a man aged 30-40 years who had recovered from COVID-19. Sequenced sample: peripheral blood. The chain uses TRBV6-1 and TRBJ1-1; TRBD1 agrees at 9 bases. The CDR3 region is CASSEAHRGRAFF. In nucleotides, the CDR3 is TGTGCCAGCAGTGAAGCCCACAGGGGGCGAGCTTTCTTT.